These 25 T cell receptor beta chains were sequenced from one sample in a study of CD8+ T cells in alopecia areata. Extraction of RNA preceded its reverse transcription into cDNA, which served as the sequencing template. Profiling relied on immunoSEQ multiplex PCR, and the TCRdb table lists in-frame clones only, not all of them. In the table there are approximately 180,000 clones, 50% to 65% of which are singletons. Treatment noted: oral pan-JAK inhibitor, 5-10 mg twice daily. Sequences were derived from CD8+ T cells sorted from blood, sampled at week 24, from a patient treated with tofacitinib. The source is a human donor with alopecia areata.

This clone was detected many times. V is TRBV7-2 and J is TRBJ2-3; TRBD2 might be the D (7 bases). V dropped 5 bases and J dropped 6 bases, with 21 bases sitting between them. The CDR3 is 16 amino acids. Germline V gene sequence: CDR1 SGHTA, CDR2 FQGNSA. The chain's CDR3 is CASSKGQGGGLDTQYF. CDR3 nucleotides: TGTGCCAGCAGCAAGGGGCAGGGAGGGGGTTTGGATACGCAGTATTTT. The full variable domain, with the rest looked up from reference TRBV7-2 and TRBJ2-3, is GAGVSQSPSNKVTEKGKDVELRCDPISGHTALYWYRQSLGQGLEFLIYFQGNSAPDKSGLPSDRFSAERTGGSVSTLTIQRTQQEDSAVYLCASSKGQGGGLDTQYFGPGTRLTVL.

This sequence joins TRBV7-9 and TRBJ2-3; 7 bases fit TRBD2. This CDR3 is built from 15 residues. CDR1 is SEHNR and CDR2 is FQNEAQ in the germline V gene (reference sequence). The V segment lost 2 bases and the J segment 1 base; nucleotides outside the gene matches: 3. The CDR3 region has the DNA TGTGCCAGCAGCTTAACCACTAGCGGCACAGATACGCAGTATTTT. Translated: CASSLTTSGTDTQYF.

The CDR3: CASSLGGVYRNNEQFF. The CDR3 DNA is TGTGCCAGCAGCTTAGGGGGTGTATATCGCAACAATGAGCAGTTCTTC. The V gene is TRBV7-9, the J gene TRBJ2-1; D gene unclear. CDR3 size: 16 residues. V was clipped by 1 base and J by 5 bases, with 15 bases between them. From germline, CDR1 is SEHNR and CDR2 FQNEAQ (reference sequence).

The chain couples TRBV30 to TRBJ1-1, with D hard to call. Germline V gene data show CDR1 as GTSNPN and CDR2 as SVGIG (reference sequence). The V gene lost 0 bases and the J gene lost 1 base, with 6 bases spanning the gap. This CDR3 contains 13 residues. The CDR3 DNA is TGTGCCTGGAGTGTTTTCGGGAACACTGAAGCTTTCTTT. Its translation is CAWSVFGNTEAFF.

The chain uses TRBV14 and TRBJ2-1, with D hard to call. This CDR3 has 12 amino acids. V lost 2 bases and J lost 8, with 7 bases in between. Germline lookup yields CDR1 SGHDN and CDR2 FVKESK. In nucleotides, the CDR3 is TGTGCCAGCAGCCAACCGTGGGATGAGCAGTTCTTC. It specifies CASSQPWDEQFF.

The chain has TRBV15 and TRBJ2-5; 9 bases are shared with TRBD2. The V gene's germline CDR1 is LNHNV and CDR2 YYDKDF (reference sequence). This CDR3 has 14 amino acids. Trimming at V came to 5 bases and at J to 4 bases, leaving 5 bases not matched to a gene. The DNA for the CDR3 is TGTGCCACCAGCTCAGCGGGGGGAGGAGAGACCCAGTACTTC. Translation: CATSSAGGGETQYF.

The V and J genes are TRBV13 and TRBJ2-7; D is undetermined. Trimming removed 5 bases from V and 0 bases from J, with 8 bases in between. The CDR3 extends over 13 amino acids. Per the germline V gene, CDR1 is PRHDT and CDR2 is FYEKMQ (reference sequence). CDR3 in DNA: TGTGCCAGCAGCCCTGAGAGCTCCTACGAGCAGTACTTC. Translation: CASSPESSYEQYF.

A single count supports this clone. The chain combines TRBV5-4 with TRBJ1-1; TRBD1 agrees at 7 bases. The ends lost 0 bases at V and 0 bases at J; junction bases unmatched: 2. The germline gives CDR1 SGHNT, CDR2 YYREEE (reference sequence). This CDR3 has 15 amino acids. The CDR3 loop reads CASSLGTGVNTEAFF. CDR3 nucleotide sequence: TGTGCCAGCAGCTTGGGGACAGGCGTGAACACTGAAGCTTTCTTT. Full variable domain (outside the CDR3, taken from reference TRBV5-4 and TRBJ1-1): ETGVTQSPTHLIKTRGQQVTLRCSSQSGHNTVSWYQQALGQGPQFIFQYYREEENGRGNFPPRFSGLQFPNYSSELNVNALELDDSALYLCASSLGTGVNTEAFFGQGTRLTVV.

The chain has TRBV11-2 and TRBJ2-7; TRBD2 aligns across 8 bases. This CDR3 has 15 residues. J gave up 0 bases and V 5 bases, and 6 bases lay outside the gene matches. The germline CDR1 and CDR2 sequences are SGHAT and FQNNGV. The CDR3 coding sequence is TGTGCCAGCAGCCCACGGGGGGGCCTCTCCTACGAGCAGTACTTC. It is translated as CASSPRGGLSYEQYF.

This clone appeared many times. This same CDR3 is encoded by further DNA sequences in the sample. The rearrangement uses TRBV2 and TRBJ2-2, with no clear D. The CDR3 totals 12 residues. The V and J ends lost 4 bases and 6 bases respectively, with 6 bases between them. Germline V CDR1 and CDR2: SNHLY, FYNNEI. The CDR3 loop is CASSVEPGELFF. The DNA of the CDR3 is TGTGCCAGCAGTGTGGAGCCCGGGGAGCTGTTTTTT.

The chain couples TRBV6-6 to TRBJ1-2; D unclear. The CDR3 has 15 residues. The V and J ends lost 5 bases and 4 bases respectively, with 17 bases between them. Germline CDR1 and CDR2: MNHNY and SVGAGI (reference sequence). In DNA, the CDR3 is TGTGCCAGCAGTGAGGCTAATACGGCCTTCTATGGCTACACCTTC. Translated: CASSEANTAFYGYTF.

The CDR3 region has the DNA TGCAGCGTGACAGGACCGAGCACAGATACGCAGTATTTT. Translated: CSVTGPSTDTQYF. V usage is TRBV29-1 and J usage is TRBJ2-3, with a possible D match to TRBD1 (6 bases). The V end was cut by 6 bases, the J end by 0 bases, with 10 bases between. Germline V lookup: CDR1 SQVTM, CDR2 ANQGSEA. CDR3 length: 13 residues.

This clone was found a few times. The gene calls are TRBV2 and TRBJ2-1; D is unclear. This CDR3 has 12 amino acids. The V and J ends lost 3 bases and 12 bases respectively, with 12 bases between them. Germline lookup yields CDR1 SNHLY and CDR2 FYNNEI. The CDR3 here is CASSDGRRWQFF. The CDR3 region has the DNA TGTGCCAGCAGTGATGGGCGGCGTTGGCAGTTCTTC. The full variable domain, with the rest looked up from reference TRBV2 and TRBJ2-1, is EPEVTQTPSHQVTQMGQEVILRCVPISNHLYFYWYRQILGQKVEFLVSFYNNEISEKSEIFDDQFSVERPDGSNFTLKIRSTKLEDSAMYFCASSDGRRWQFFGPGTRLTVL.

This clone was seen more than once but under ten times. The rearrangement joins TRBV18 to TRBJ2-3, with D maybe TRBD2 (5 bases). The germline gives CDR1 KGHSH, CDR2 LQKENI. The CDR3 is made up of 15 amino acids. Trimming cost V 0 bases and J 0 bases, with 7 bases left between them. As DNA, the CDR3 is TGTGCCAGCTCACCACCGTCGGGGAGCACAGATACGCAGTATTTT. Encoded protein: CASSPPSGSTDTQYF. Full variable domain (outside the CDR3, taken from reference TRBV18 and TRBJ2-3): NAGVMQNPRHLVRRRGQEARLRCSPMKGHSHVYWYRQLPEEGLKFMVYLQKENIIDESGMPKERFSAEFPKEGPSILRIQQVVRGDSAAYFCASSPPSGSTDTQYFGPGTRLTVL.

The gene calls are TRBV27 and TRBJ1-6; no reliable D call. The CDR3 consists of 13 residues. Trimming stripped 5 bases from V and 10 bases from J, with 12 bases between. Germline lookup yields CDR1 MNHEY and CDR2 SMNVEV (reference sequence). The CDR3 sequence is CASSLGRGSPLHF. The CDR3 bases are TGTGCCAGCAGTCTCGGTCGAGGGTCACCCCTCCACTTT.

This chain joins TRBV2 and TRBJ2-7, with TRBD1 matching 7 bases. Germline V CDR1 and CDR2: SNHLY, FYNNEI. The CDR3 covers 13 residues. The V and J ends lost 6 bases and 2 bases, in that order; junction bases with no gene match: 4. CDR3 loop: CASSPGQTYEQYF. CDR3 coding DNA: TGTGCCAGCAGCCCGGGACAGACCTACGAGCAGTACTTC.

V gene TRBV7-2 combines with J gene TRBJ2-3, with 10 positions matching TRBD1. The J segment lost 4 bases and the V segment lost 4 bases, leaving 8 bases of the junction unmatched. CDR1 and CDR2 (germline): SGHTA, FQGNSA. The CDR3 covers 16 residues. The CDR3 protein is CASSSRDRGFADTQYF. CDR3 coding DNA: TGTGCCAGCAGCTCCCGGGACAGGGGTTTTGCAGATACGCAGTATTTT.

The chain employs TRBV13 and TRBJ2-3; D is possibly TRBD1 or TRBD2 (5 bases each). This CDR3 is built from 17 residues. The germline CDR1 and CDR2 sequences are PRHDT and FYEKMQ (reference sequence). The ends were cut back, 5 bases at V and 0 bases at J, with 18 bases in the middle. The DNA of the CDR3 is TGTGCCAGCAGCAACGCCCAGGGACGGTTTAGCACAGATACGCAGTATTTT. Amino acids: CASSNAQGRFSTDTQYF.

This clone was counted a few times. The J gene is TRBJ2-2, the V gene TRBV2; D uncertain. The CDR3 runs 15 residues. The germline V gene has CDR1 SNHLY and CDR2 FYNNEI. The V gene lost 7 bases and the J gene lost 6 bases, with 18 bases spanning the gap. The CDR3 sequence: CASTRRADRSGELFF. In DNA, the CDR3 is TGTGCCAGCACTAGAAGGGCGGATAGGTCCGGGGAGCTGTTTTTT.

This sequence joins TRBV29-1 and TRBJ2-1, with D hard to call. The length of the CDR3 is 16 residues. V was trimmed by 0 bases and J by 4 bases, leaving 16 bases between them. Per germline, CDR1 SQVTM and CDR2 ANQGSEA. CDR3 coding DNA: TGCAGCGTTGAAGATGTGGGGTCTAAGGCTTACAATGAGCAGTTCTTC. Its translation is CSVEDVGSKAYNEQFF.

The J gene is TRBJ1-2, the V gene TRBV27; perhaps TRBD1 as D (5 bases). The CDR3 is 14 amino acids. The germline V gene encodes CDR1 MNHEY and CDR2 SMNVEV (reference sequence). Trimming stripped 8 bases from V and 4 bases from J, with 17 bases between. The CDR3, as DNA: TGTGCCAGCGGGTCCGAGGCAGGGTTCTATGGCTACACCTTC. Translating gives CASGSEAGFYGYTF.

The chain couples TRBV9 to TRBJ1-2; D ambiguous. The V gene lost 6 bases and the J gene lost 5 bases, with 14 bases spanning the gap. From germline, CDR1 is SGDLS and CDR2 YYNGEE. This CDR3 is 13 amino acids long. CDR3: CASTEGLAYGYTF. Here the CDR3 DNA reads TGTGCCAGCACCGAAGGACTGGCGTATGGCTACACCTTC.

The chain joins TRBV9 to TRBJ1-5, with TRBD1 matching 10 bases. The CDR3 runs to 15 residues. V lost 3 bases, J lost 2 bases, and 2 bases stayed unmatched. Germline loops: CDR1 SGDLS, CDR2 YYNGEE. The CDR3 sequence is CASSAGTGGNQPQHF. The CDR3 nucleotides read TGTGCCAGCAGCGCCGGGACAGGGGGCAATCAGCCCCAGCATTTT.

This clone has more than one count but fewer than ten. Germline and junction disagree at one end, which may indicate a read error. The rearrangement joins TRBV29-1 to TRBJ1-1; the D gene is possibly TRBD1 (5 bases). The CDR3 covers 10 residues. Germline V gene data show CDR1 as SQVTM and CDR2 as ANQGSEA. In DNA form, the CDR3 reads TGCAGCGTTGAAGGGGAGGGCAGGGAGTTT. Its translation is CSVEGEGREF.

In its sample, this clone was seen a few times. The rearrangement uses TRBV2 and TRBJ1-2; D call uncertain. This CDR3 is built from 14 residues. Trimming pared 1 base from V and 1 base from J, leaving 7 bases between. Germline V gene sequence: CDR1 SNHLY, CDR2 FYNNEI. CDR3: CASSEGTINYGYTF. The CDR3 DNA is TGTGCCAGCAGTGAAGGCACGATTAACTATGGCTACACCTTC.